This is a list of T cell receptor beta chains from one sample in a study of T-cell reconstitution after alpha-beta-depleted transplantation in children. TCRdb reprocessed the PCR reads with MiXCR, giving one entry per CDR3 protein. The sample carries 240,000 or so distinct CDR3 sequences, about 12% recorded once. This specimen consisted of PBMCs from the stem cell graft donor, obtained from the stem cell graft. The receptor source for this set is a human donor who donated a stem cell graft to a child with acute lymphoblastic leukemia. CDR3s include the opening cysteine and the closing phenylalanine or tryptophan. D genes are given only for firm matches. Size values are once, few and many counts, or a class for expanded clones, and some rows have none.

TRBJ2-7 . . TRBV11-2 TGTGCCAGCAGCATCGGACCAACCTTCGAGCAGTACTTC CASSIGPTFEQYF
TRBJ2-2 many . TRBV6-2/TRBV6-3 TGTGCCAGCAGTATAAACCCCGGGGAGCTGTTTTTT CASSINPGELFF
TRBJ2-4 many . TRBV29-1 TGCAGCGTTGCCTCCTTTGGACAGCGCGGCCACATTCAGTACTTC CSVASFGQRGHIQYF
TRBJ2-3 many . TRBV6-1 TGTGCCAGCAGTGGCGGGTCTGGAACAGATACGCAGTATTTT CASSGGSGTDTQYF
TRBJ2-1 many . TRBV6-2/TRBV6-3 TGTGCCAGCAGTTACTCGAGATTGTTGGGCAGGTATGAGCAGTTCTTC CASSYSRLLGRYEQFF
TRBJ2-5 many TRBD1 TRBV15 TGTGCCACCAGCACATCCCCGACAGGGCGGGAGACCCAGTACTTC CATSTSPTGRETQYF
TRBJ2-1 many . TRBV4-2 TGTGCCAGCAGCCAAGATATACAGTCCTCCTACAATGAGCAGTTCTTC CASSQDIQSSYNEQFF
TRBJ2-3 few . TRBV10-3 TGTGCCATCAGTGTGACCCTGGGCAGGGGCGGCGCAGATACGCAGTATTTT CAISVTLGRGGADTQYF
TRBJ1-3 many . TRBV28 TGTGCCAGCAGTTTTAGCGACATCGGAAACACCATATATTTT CASSFSDIGNTIYF
TRBJ2-1 many . TRBV11-3 TGTGCCAGCAGCTTAGGGGACACTAACAATGAGCAGTTCTTC CASSLGDTNNEQFF
TRBJ1-4 many TRBD1 TRBV10-3 TGTGCCACCAAGGAGGGGGCGCGCAGTGAAAAACTGTTTTTT CATKEGARSEKLFF
TRBJ2-7 many TRBD2 TRBV6-2/TRBV6-3 TGTGCCAGCTGTCTAGCGGGGCTGTGCGAGCAGTACTTC CASCLAGLCEQYF
TRBJ2-7 many TRBD2 TRBV6-1 TGTGCCAGCAGATCCCCTAGCGGGATTACCTACGAGCAGTACTTC CASRSPSGITYEQYF
TRBJ2-7 many . TRBV6-1 TGTGCCAGCAGTCAACATCAGGGAGCCTACGAGCAGTACTTC CASSQHQGAYEQYF
TRBJ2-7 . . TRBV20-1 TGCAGTGCTATTTACCCGACAGGCCACTACGAGCAGTACTTC CSAIYPTGHYEQYF
TRBJ2-5 few . TRBV12-3/TRBV12-4 TGTGCCAGCAGTTTAATGGGACAAGATAGGACCCAGTACTTC CASSLMGQDRTQYF
TRBJ1-4 few . TRBV20-1 TGCAGTGCTAGAGAAGGCCGAGATGAAAAACTGTTTTTT CSAREGRDEKLFF
TRBJ1-5 . . TRBV6-2/TRBV6-3 TGTGCCAGCAGTTACCATTTCCTCAATCAGCCCCAGCATTTT CASSYHFLNQPQHF
TRBJ1-6 many TRBD1 TRBV9 TGTGCCAGCAGCGCCTCCGGGACAGGGGGCGGTAATTCACCCCTCCACTTT CASSASGTGGGNSPLHF
TRBJ1-4 many TRBD1 TRBV7-9 TGTGCCAGCAGCTTAGCCCGGACAGGAGTTGATGAAAAACTGTTTTTT CASSLARTGVDEKLFF
TRBJ2-3 many TRBD1 TRBV6-4 TGTGCCAGCGGACAGGGGGTCACAGATACGCAGTATTTT CASGQGVTDTQYF
TRBJ2-1 many . TRBV20-1 TGCAGTGCTAGCATCCGTGAGCAGTTCTTC CSASIREQFF
TRBJ2-7 many . TRBV6-1 TGTGCCAGCAGTGTATTACAGGACCACGAGCAGTACTTC CASSVLQDHEQYF
TRBJ1-5 many . TRBV7-2 TGTGCCAGCAAGGGAGAAAGCAATCAGCCCCAGCATTTT CASKGESNQPQHF
TRBJ1-5 many . TRBV6-1 TGTGCCAGCTCGGGGGCAGGGCCAAATCAGCCCCAGCATTTT CASSGAGPNQPQHF
TRBJ2-2 many TRBD2 TRBV5-5 TGTGCCAGCAGCTGGGGGGGGATACACACCGGGGAGCTGTTTTTT CASSWGGIHTGELFF
TRBJ2-5 . TRBD2 TRBV11-2 TGTGCCAGCAGCTTCGACCTATCTAGCGGGGGGAACTTC CASSFDLSSGGNF
TRBJ1-1 many . TRBV5-1 TGCGCCAGCAGCTTGAATCTGGGCGGGAGTACTGAAGCTTTCTTT CASSLNLGGSTEAFF
TRBJ2-3 . . TRBV9 TGTGCCAGCACCGTTAATCCCTCTCCCGTAGTGACAGATACGCAGTATTTT CASTVNPSPVVTDTQYF
TRBJ1-2 . TRBD1 TRBV10-2 TGCGCCAGCTTAGATACCTTGACAGGGGACTATGGCTACCCCTTC CASLDTLTGDYGYPF
TRBJ2-3 many TRBD1 TRBV29-1 TGCAGCGTTTACCGGGACAGGTATAGCACAGATACGCAGTATTTT CSVYRDRYSTDTQYF
TRBJ2-7 many . TRBV24-1 TGTGCCACCAGTGATTTACATCCTAACGAGGAGACGGGCTACGAGCAGTACTTC CATSDLHPNEETGYEQYF
TRBJ2-1 many TRBD1 TRBV10-3 TGTGCCATCAGAGACTGGGACAGGGGCAACAATGAGCAGTTCTTC CAIRDWDRGNNEQFF
TRBJ2-3 . TRBD2 TRBV20-1 TGCAGTGCTAGGGCATTGTCTAGCGGGAGGAACACAGATACGCAGTATTTT CSARALSSGRNTDTQYF
TRBJ1-4 many . TRBV7-2 TGTGCCAGCAGCTTAGCGGCGTCAACTAATGAAAAACTGTTTTTT CASSLAASTNEKLFF
TRBJ2-7 many . TRBV6-2/TRBV6-3 TGTGCCAGCAGTTGGAGAACAGGGAACGAGCAGTACTTC CASSWRTGNEQYF
TRBJ2-1 many TRBD1 TRBV4-3 TGCGCCAGCAGCCACGTACCGGGACAGGAGAATGAGCAGTTCTTC CASSHVPGQENEQFF
TRBJ1-2 many TRBD1 TRBV24-1 TGTGCCACCAGTGATGGGGACAGGGTAGTCCATGGCTACACCTTC CATSDGDRVVHGYTF
TRBJ1-5 many . TRBV6-2/TRBV6-3 TGTGCCAGCAGTCCTCCGGCCAATCAGCCCCAGCATTTT CASSPPANQPQHF
TRBJ2-1 . . TRBV7-3 TGTGCCAGCAGCTTAACCGGAGGAGGGGCGTCCTCCTACAATGAGCAGTTCTTC CASSLTGGGASSYNEQFF